This TCR beta chain was identified in a study of T cell responses to AZD1222 COVID-19 vaccine. CDR3 length: 15 residues. V was trimmed by 2 bases and J by 8 bases, leaving 18 bases between them. Germline V gene data show CDR1 as MNHEY and CDR2 as SVGAGI. Assay used: immunoSEQ multiplex PCR; TCRdb lists only in-frame clones, some missing. The table records about 200,000 clones, under 95% of them present only once. Points from the study as a whole: At study baseline, merely more than 5 AZD1222 recipients were seropositive. The donor group comprised mostly white British people and more females; the analysis possibly underestimated clonal diversity.

As for this clone: Its specificity is not known.

The chain is built from TRBV6-5 and TRBJ1-1; unclear D gene. The source is an adult who received the AZD1222 COVID-19 vaccine. This specimen consisted of peripheral blood, obtained 28 days after the second AZD1222 dose. The CDR3 here is CASSYPAAMGKEAFF. In DNA form, the CDR3 reads TGTGCCAGCAGTTACCCCGCCGCGATGGGGAAAGAAGCTTTCTTT.